This passage covers 23 T cell receptor beta chains from one sample sequenced in a study of metastatic and nonmetastatic thyroid tumors. Using MiXCR, TCRdb re-called clones from the PCR reads. The table has 43,000 or so clones, about 4.2% seen once; the top ten hold 9.8%. All patients were treatment-naive before thyroid surgery. Input material: blood. The receptor source for this set is a female donor with papillary thyroid cancer or a benign thyroid nodule (not recorded which). Some clones in this sample may be carry-over from other donors' samples.

This clone has more than one count but fewer than ten. Just one base apart from a much larger clone, this may be a read error. This chain connects TRBV6-5 to TRBJ1-1; tentatively, D is TRBD1 (5 bases). Trimming left V 5 bases short and J 0 bases short, with 16 bases between. Germline assignment: CDR1 MNHEY and CDR2 SVGAGI. The CDR3 length is 16 residues. CDR3 nucleotides: TGTGCCAGCAGTCACCGGGGGTTTAACATGAACACTGAAGCTTTCTTT. Residues: CASSHRGFNMNTEAFF.

Concerning this clone: Compared with germline, one end of the junction differs, possibly owing to a read error. The gene calls are TRBV6-1 and TRBJ2-1; D might be TRBD2 (6 bases). CDR3 length: 13 amino acids. The germline V gene encodes CDR1 MNHNS and CDR2 SASEGT. CDR3 in DNA: TGTGGCAGCAGTCTCAGCGGGTACAATGAGCAGTTCTTC. Its protein product is CGSSLSGYNEQFF.

The table lists this clone with a few counts. The V gene is TRBV20-1, the J gene TRBJ1-2; 7 bases are shared with TRBD1. The CDR3 sequence is 14 residues long. Unmatched junction bases numbered 6, after V lost 1 base and J lost 4 bases. Germline V CDR1 and CDR2: DFQATT, SNEGSKA (reference sequence). The CDR3 DNA reads TGCAGTGCTAGAGTTTGGGACAGTACCTATGGCTACACCTTC. As protein: CSARVWDSTYGYTF.

The V gene is TRBV19, the J gene TRBJ2-2; D call uncertain. CDR1 is LNHDA, CDR2 SQIVND, per germline (reference sequence). V lost 4 bases to trimming and J lost 6 bases, with 6 bases between them. The CDR3 extends over 12 amino acids. The CDR3 is CASSKVAGELFF. The CDR3 DNA follows: TGTGCCAGTAGTAAAGTAGCCGGGGAGCTGTTTTTT.

There are a few counts of this clone. The chain joins TRBV6-2 or TRBV6-3 to TRBJ1-6; a possible D gene is TRBD1 (6 bases). The CDR3 spans 15 residues. Germline lookup yields CDR1 MNHEY and CDR2 SVGEGT. Trimming removed 7 bases from V and 9 bases from J, with 19 bases in between. The CDR3 sequence: CASNSGESFASPLHF. CDR3 sequence (DNA): TGTGCCAGCAACTCAGGGGAAAGTTTCGCTTCACCCCTCCACTTT.

Ten or more counts support this clone. The J gene is TRBJ1-6, the V gene TRBV6-1; 7 bases are shared with TRBD1. The germline gives CDR1 MNHNS, CDR2 SASEGT. The CDR3 runs 16 residues. J gave up 3 bases and V 2 bases, and 4 bases lay outside the gene matches. CDR3 DNA: TGTGCCAGCAGTGAAAGACAGGGTGGCTATAATTCACCCCTCCACTTT. Residues: CASSERQGGYNSPLHF.

The table lists this clone with a few counts. A clone one base away is much larger, so this may be a read error. The chain recombines TRBV30 with TRBJ2-3; D is uncertain. CDR3 size: 12 residues. The germline V gene encodes CDR1 GTSNPN and CDR2 SVGIG (reference sequence). V shed 4 bases and J shed 2 bases, with 7 bases lying between them. The CDR3 loop reads CAWTQYTDTQYF. CDR3 nucleotides: TGTGCCTGGACCCAATACACAGATACGCAGTATTTT. The variable domain in full, completed from reference TRBV30 and TRBJ2-3, reads SQTIHQWPATLVQPVGSPLSLECTVEGTSNPNLYWYRQAAGRGLQLLFYSVGIGQISSEVPQNLSASRPQDRQFILSSKKLLLSDSGFYLCAWTQYTDTQYFGPGTRLTVL.

This clone appeared many times. The rearrangement links TRBV11-3 to TRBJ2-2, with no clear D. Looked up from germline, CDR1 is SGHNT and CDR2 is YENEEA. V was trimmed by 1 base and J by 4 bases, leaving 7 bases between them. This CDR3 has 14 residues. Here the CDR3 reads CASSLGISTGELFF. CDR3 nucleotide sequence: TGTGCCAGCAGCTTAGGCATATCCACCGGGGAGCTGTTTTTT. The full variable domain, in which reference TRBV11-3 and TRBJ2-2 provide the parts outside the CDR3, is EAGVVQSPRYKIIEKKQPVAFWCNPISGHNTLYWYLQNLGQGPELLIRYENEEAVDDSQLPKDRFSAERLKGVDSTLKIQPAELGDSAVYLCASSLGISTGELFFGEGSRLTVL.

This clone was picked up many times. The V call is TRBV29-1, the J call TRBJ1-2; no firm D call. V gave up 4 bases and J gave up 6 bases, with 9 bases separating them. The CDR3 consists of 11 residues. Germline CDR1 reads SQVTM; CDR2 reads ANQGSEA. As DNA, the CDR3 is TGCAGCGTTGTATCCGGGGATGGCTACACCTTC. Its protein is CSVVSGDGYTF.

This clone was detected many times. DNA for the CDR3: TGTGCCAGCAGCTTAGGATTAATGGGTGAAGCTTTCTTT. Residues: CASSLGLMGEAFF. The J gene is TRBJ1-1, the V gene TRBV7-8; D uncertain. V dropped 1 base and J dropped 7 bases, with 10 bases sitting between them. The CDR3 is 13 residues long. Germline V CDR1 and CDR2: SGHVS, FQNEAQ.

This clone was found a few times. The genes are TRBV19 and TRBJ2-3, with 9 bases matching TRBD2. The CDR3 extends over 16 amino acids. The germline CDR1 and CDR2 sequences are LNHDA and SQIVND (reference sequence). The junction had 12 bases not matched to a gene; V was cut back by 7 bases and J by 4 bases. The CDR3 reads CASKSRAGGGADTQYF. In DNA form, the CDR3 reads TGTGCCAGTAAAAGCAGAGCGGGAGGCGGCGCAGATACGCAGTATTTT.

At least ten counts were recorded for this clone. This chain uses TRBV11-3 with TRBJ1-3; no clear D. The germline V gene encodes CDR1 SGHNT and CDR2 YENEEA. V gave up 3 bases and J gave up 0 bases, with 9 bases separating them. The CDR3 spans 15 residues. The CDR3 DNA follows: TGTGCCAGCAGCTTTGACGCAATCTCTGGAAACACCATATATTTT. Translation: CASSFDAISGNTIYF. Full variable domain (missing parts from reference TRBV11-3 and TRBJ1-3): EAGVVQSPRYKIIEKKQPVAFWCNPISGHNTLYWYLQNLGQGPELLIRYENEEAVDDSQLPKDRFSAERLKGVDSTLKIQPAELGDSAVYLCASSFDAISGNTIYFGEGSWLTVV.

This clone was observed many times. The rearrangement uses TRBV3-1 and TRBJ2-2, with D possibly TRBD2 on 6 matching bases. The length of the CDR3 is 14 residues. V was clipped by 1 base and J by 7 bases, with 10 bases between them. Germline CDR1 and CDR2: LGHDT and YNNKEL (reference sequence). This CDR3 is CASSQAGAGGELFF. The CDR3 bases are TGTGCCAGCAGCCAAGCGGGAGCGGGCGGGGAGCTGTTTTTT. Combining the CDR3 with reference TRBV3-1 and TRBJ2-2 gives the whole variable domain DTAVSQTPKYLVTQMGNDKSIKCEQNLGHDTMYWYKQDSKKFLKIMFSYNNKELIINETVPNRFSPKSPDKAHLNLHINSLELGDSAVYFCASSQAGAGGELFFGEGSRLTVL.

This clone has at least ten counts. The sample contains more than one DNA sequence encoding this CDR3. The chain combines TRBV7-9 with TRBJ2-7; D unclear. The ends were cut back, 5 bases at V and 7 bases at J, with 21 bases in the middle. Germline lookup yields CDR1 SEHNR and CDR2 FQNEAQ (reference sequence). The CDR3 length is 15 residues. CDR3 coding DNA: TGTGCCAGCAGCCCGAAGATCAGGTTTGGAAGTGAGCAGTACTTC. This gives the protein CASSPKIRFGSEQYF.

This clone was counted only a few times. Being one base from a much bigger clone, this may be a read error. The chain uses TRBV20-1 and TRBJ1-2, with D possibly being TRBD1 (5 bases). Trimming left V 3 bases short and J 0 bases short, with 17 bases between. CDR1 is DFQATT and CDR2 is SNEGSKA in the germline V gene (reference sequence). The CDR3 contains 16 residues. CDR3 in DNA: TGCAGTGCTAGTTTTAGAAAGGCAGGGACTAACTATGGCTACACCTTC. It specifies CSASFRKAGTNYGYTF.

The gene calls are TRBV20-1 and TRBJ1-4; 7 bases map to TRBD1. From germline, CDR1 is DFQATT and CDR2 SNEGSKA (reference sequence). The V segment lost 6 bases and the J segment 4 bases; nucleotides outside the gene matches: 8. The CDR3 has 14 residues. The CDR3 reads CSAPGPGGNEKLFF. The CDR3 DNA reads as TGCAGTGCGCCAGGTCCAGGGGGTAATGAAAAACTGTTTTTT.

The rearrangement links TRBV7-2 to TRBJ1-5; D remains unclear. This CDR3 is built from 13 residues. The V and J ends lost 6 bases and 1 base respectively, with 7 bases between them. Germline assignment: CDR1 SGHTA and CDR2 FQGNSA. The CDR3 nucleotides are TGTGCCAGCAGTGGACGCAGCAATCAGCCCCAGCATTTT. The encoded protein is CASSGRSNQPQHF.

This clone was observed at least ten times. The V and J genes are TRBV5-4 and TRBJ2-5; TRBD2 aligns across 7 bases. V shed 2 bases, J shed 0 bases, and the junction held 7 bases outside the gene matches. The germline V gene has CDR1 SGHNT and CDR2 YYREEE (reference sequence). This CDR3 spans 16 amino acids. The CDR3 DNA reads TGTGCCAGCAGCTTAGGGGCCGGGACTAACCAAGAGACCCAGTACTTC. This encodes CASSLGAGTNQETQYF.

This clone has a count of ten or more. This rearrangement joins TRBV5-1 to TRBJ2-7; 9 bases map to TRBD1. Trimming took 6 bases from V and 5 from J; bases not matched to a gene: 6. The CDR3 is 13 residues long. Germline V gives CDR1 SGHRS, CDR2 YFSETQ. The CDR3: CASTRTGDDEQYF. The CDR3 DNA sequence: TGCGCCAGCACGAGGACAGGGGACGACGAGCAGTACTTC.

This sequence joins TRBV6-2 or TRBV6-3 and TRBJ2-2, with TRBD2 identical over 9 bases. The germline V gene has CDR1 MNHEY and CDR2 SVGEGT. Trimming at V came to 0 bases and at J to 5 bases, leaving 19 bases not matched to a gene. The CDR3 has 21 residues. The CDR3 nucleotides are TGTGCCAGCAGTTACTCGGAACAGGTGGCCCTAGCGGGATGTGGGACCGGGGAGCTGTTTTTT. This sequence encodes CASSYSEQVALAGCGTGELFF.

This clone was detected ten times or more. This sequence joins TRBV6-2 or TRBV6-3 and TRBJ2-3, with 7 bases matching TRBD2. The CDR3 is made up of 16 amino acids. The germline V gene has CDR1 MNHEY and CDR2 SVGEGT. Germline trimming cut 7 bases from V and 4 bases from J; bases unmatched to any gene: 14. The CDR3, as DNA: TGTGCCAGCAAGGCTAGCGGTCCCCAGATGGCAGATACGCAGTATTTT. It codes for CASKASGPQMADTQYF.

The chain combines TRBV20-1 with TRBJ2-7; 11 bases agree with TRBD1. CDR3 length: 14 amino acids. In germline, CDR1 is DFQATT, CDR2 SNEGSKA (reference sequence). The J segment lost 5 bases and the V segment lost 2 bases, leaving 5 bases of the junction unmatched. The CDR3 loop reads CSARRDRGYHEQYF. The CDR3 nucleotides are TGCAGTGCTAGAAGGGACAGGGGGTATCACGAGCAGTACTTC.

This clone was counted a few times. V and J are TRBV11-1 and TRBJ2-3; a weak D match, TRBD1 (5 bases). V was trimmed by 5 bases and J by 5 bases, leaving 14 bases between them. Germline V CDR1 and CDR2: SGHAT, FQDESV (reference sequence). The CDR3 is 14 residues long. CDR3: CASSPRVLGDTQYF. DNA for the CDR3: TGTGCCAGCAGCCCCAGGGTTTTGGGAGATACGCAGTATTTT.